A single T cell receptor (beta chain) is shown here with its context. Antigen: not known. When sampled, the donors appeared nominally healthy, though they likely had unrecorded immune exposures. Deletions cut 7 bases from V and 1 base from J, with 10 bases between. The germline V gene encodes CDR1 SQVTM and CDR2 ANQGSEA. The CDR3 has 12 residues. The PCR contained 60 Vbeta and 13 Jbeta primers. The data were produced by immunoSEQ multiplex PCR, yet TCRdb's version contains in-frame clones alone and is incomplete. The sample lists around 150,000 clones; 75% were seen once. The source of the sample is a study of cytomegalovirus exposure and HLA in healthy donors. Findings of the study overall: DRB1 showed the most TCR associations and HLA-C the fewest in a later analysis, as rates varied by HLA locus. Later analysis indicated greater clonal expansion among HLA-associated TCR beta chains than among equally common other chains. Beyond CMV serostatus, there was no information to go on about immune exposure.

V usage is TRBV29-1 and J usage is TRBJ1-2; D gene uncertain. The sequence was obtained from a male donor in good health and CMV-seronegative. The sample consisted of PBMCs. CDR3 DNA: TGCAGCGCCCCCGGGATTAACTATGGCTACACCTTC. It specifies CSAPGINYGYTF.